These 32 T cell receptor beta chains share one sample of origin, sequenced in a study of blood T cell repertoires in COVID-19. The table came from immunoSEQ multiplex PCR; TCRdb's copy has only in-frame clones and leaves some out. The sample lists around 300,000 clones, 86% occurring once. The sample taken for sequencing was peripheral blood. These receptors were obtained from a woman aged 70-85 years with COVID-19, enrolled during active disease.

The rearrangement links TRBV9 to TRBJ2-3; 9 bases line up with TRBD1. CDR3 length equals 17 residues. With 1 base clipped from V and 4 bases from J, the junction kept 10 bases outside the gene matches. CDR1 and CDR2 from the germline V gene are SGDLS and YYNGEE. CDR3 region: CASSVTPGTGKPDTQYF. The CDR3 DNA reads as TGTGCCAGCAGCGTAACCCCCGGGACAGGGAAACCAGATACGCAGTATTTT.

In its sample, this clone was seen once. The DNA of the CDR3 is TGTGCCAGCAGTTTAACTCCCCTGGGACTAGCGGGGGGGCCAGGCACAGATACGCAGTATTTT. This sequence encodes CASSLTPLGLAGGPGTDTQYF. The chain couples TRBV27 to TRBJ2-3; 16 bases are a match to TRBD2. J lost 1 base, V lost 2 bases, and 12 bases had no gene match. CDR1 is MNHEY and CDR2 is SMNVEV in the germline V gene (reference sequence). The length of the CDR3 is 21 residues.

J is TRBJ2-7 and V is TRBV12-5, with 10 bases matching TRBD1. The V gene end was trimmed by 4 bases and the J gene end by 5 bases; junction bases not matched to a gene: 5. This CDR3 has 14 amino acids. The germline V gene encodes CDR1 LGHNT and CDR2 FRNRAP. CDR3 loop: CASGSGTGVDEQYF. CDR3 DNA sequence: TGTGCTAGTGGTTCCGGGACAGGGGTAGACGAGCAGTACTTC. Filled out from reference TRBV12-5 and TRBJ2-7, the complete variable domain reads DARVTQTPRHKVTEMGQEVTMRCQPILGHNTVFWYRQTMMQGLELLAYFRNRAPLDDSGMPKDRFSAEMPDATLATLKIQPSEPRDSAVYFCASGSGTGVDEQYFGPGTRLTVT.

This chain joins TRBV28 and TRBJ1-1, with a tentative D call TRBD1 (5 bases). The CDR3 consists of 13 residues. Germline CDR1 and CDR2: MDHEN and SYDVKM. Trimming cost V 6 bases and J 5 bases, with 13 bases left between them. The CDR3: CASRFQGTTEAFF. The CDR3 coding sequence is TGTGCCAGCAGATTTCAGGGAACGACTGAAGCTTTCTTT.

The chain employs TRBV28 and TRBJ2-3, with 11 bases aligning to TRBD1. CDR1 is MDHEN, CDR2 SYDVKM, per germline. After removal of 5 bases from V and 2 bases from J, the junction contained 6 bases not matched to a gene. The CDR3 has 16 amino acids. CDR3 in DNA: TGTGCCAGCAGTCCAGGGGACAGGGGGTACACAGATACGCAGTATTTT. As protein: CASSPGDRGYTDTQYF.

This chain connects TRBV10-3 to TRBJ2-1; 8 nucleotides match TRBD2. CDR3 size: 12 residues. V was pared by 10 bases and J by 6 bases, with 5 bases of the junction left unmatched. CDR1 and CDR2 (germline): ENHRY, SYGVKD. CDR3 in DNA: TGTGCCACCGGGAGCGGGGGCAATGAGCAGTTCTTC. It specifies CATGSGGNEQFF.

This clone was recorded only once. The CDR3 is CASSPVSRARGNEQFF. The DNA of the CDR3 is TGCGCCAGCAGTCCCGTCTCAAGGGCCCGGGGGAATGAGCAGTTCTTC. The chain recombines TRBV4-1 with TRBJ2-1; a weak D match, TRBD2 (6 bases). Deletions cut 6 bases from V and 7 bases from J, with 22 bases between. In germline, CDR1 is MGHRA, CDR2 YSYEKL. The CDR3 contains 16 residues.

The chain carries TRBV5-6 and TRBJ2-3, with 11 bases that match TRBD2. From germline, CDR1 is SGHDT and CDR2 YYEEEE. The CDR3 runs 13 residues. V lost 7 bases to trimming and J lost 5 bases; unmatched junction nucleotides: 3. The CDR3, as DNA: TGTGCCAGCGTAGCGGGGGGGCAAGATACGCAGTATTTT. Translation: CASVAGGQDTQYF. The full variable domain, completed using reference TRBV5-6 and TRBJ2-3, is DAGVTQSPTHLIKTRGQQVTLRCSPKSGHDTVSWYQQALGQGPQFIFQYYEEEERQRGNFPDRFSGHQFPNYSSELNVNALLLGDSALYLCASVAGGQDTQYFGPGTRLTVL.

The chain combines TRBV25-1 with TRBJ1-2, with D maybe TRBD1 (6 bases). With 7 bases removed from V and 5 bases from J, the gap between germline ends came to 11 bases. Germline loops: CDR1 MGHDK, CDR2 SYGVNS. The CDR3 is 12 amino acids. CDR3 sequence: CASTRGQYGYTF. The CDR3 nucleotides are TGTGCCAGCACCCGAGGACAGTATGGCTACACCTTC.

The chain couples TRBV27 to TRBJ2-5; D may be TRBD2 (6 bases). CDR1 and CDR2 from the germline V gene are MNHEY and SMNVEV (reference sequence). The CDR3 totals 16 residues. Trimming left V 0 bases short and J 1 base short, with 12 bases between. The CDR3 is CASSLSITSSQETQYF. Here the CDR3 DNA reads TGTGCCAGCAGTTTATCGATCACTAGCAGCCAAGAGACCCAGTACTTC.

The chain combines TRBV6-2 or TRBV6-3 with TRBJ2-7; tentatively, D is TRBD2 (5 bases). Germline V gives CDR1 MNHEY, CDR2 SVGEGT. The CDR3 length is 11 residues. V was cut by 7 bases and J by 7 bases, with 11 bases left in between. The CDR3 DNA follows: TGTGCCAGCACTTATACGGGAGAGCAGTACTTC. Residues: CASTYTGEQYF.

The chain recombines TRBV6-5 with TRBJ1-2; D gene unclear. The ends were cut back, 2 bases at V and 2 bases at J, with 9 bases in the middle. Germline CDR1 is MNHEY and CDR2 is SVGAGI. This CDR3 has 14 residues. The CDR3 reads CASSYQRQNYGYTF. The CDR3 DNA is TGTGCCAGCAGTTACCAGAGGCAGAACTATGGCTACACCTTC.

This chain uses TRBV1 with TRBJ2-5; the table calls TRBD1, which could not be checked here. TRBV1 is flagged as a pseudogene. The CDR3 extends over 12 amino acids. CDR3 loop: CTSRTAPRTQYF. The CDR3 DNA sequence: TGCACCAGCAGGACAGCCCCCCGGACCCAGTACTTC.

V and J are TRBV5-1 and TRBJ2-7, with 9 bases lining up with TRBD1. This CDR3 is built from 14 residues. CDR1 and CDR2 (germline): SGHRS, YFSETQ. The ends lost 4 bases at V and 6 bases at J; junction bases unmatched: 8. This CDR3 reads CASSDRDRASEQYF. CDR3 sequence (DNA): TGCGCCAGCAGCGACCGGGACAGGGCGTCCGAGCAGTACTTC. The full variable domain, in which reference TRBV5-1 and TRBJ2-7 provide the parts outside the CDR3, is KAGVTQTPRYLIKTRGQQVTLSCSPISGHRSVSWYQQTPGQGLQFLFEYFSETQRNKGNFPGRFSGRQFSNSRSEMNVSTLELGDSALYLCASSDRDRASEQYFGPGTRLTVT.

A remark on this clone: This sample includes further DNA sequences coding for the same CDR3. The genes are TRBV12-3 or TRBV12-4 and TRBJ1-2; weak D call: TRBD1 (5 bases). Trimming took off 3 bases at V and 7 bases at J, with 9 bases between the two ends. The CDR3 is 12 amino acids. CDR3 residues: CASSFGQGGYTF. CDR3 sequence (DNA): TGTGCCAGCAGTTTCGGACAAGGTGGCTACACCTTC.

The chain carries TRBV7-8 and TRBJ2-7; no clear D gene. The V gene lost 5 bases and the J gene lost 3 bases, with 5 bases spanning the gap. Per germline, CDR1 SGHVS and CDR2 FQNEAQ. CDR3 length: 11 amino acids. The CDR3 DNA follows: TGTGCCAGCAGCCTCCTCTACGAGCAGTACTTC. Encoded protein: CASSLLYEQYF.

The CDR3 is CASSIGQGVNTEAFF. The CDR3 DNA reads TGTGCCAGCAGTATAGGACAGGGCGTGAACACTGAAGCTTTCTTT. This chain uses TRBV5-6 with TRBJ1-1; 8 bases align to TRBD1. CDR1 and CDR2 from the germline V gene are SGHDT and YYEEEE. The V segment lost 5 bases and the J segment 0 bases; nucleotides outside the gene matches: 6. CDR3 length: 15 residues.

The CDR3 DNA follows: TGTGCCAGCAGGACAGGGTCCGCCTATGGCTACACCTTC. It specifies CASRTGSAYGYTF. The rearrangement uses TRBV28 and TRBJ1-2; TRBD1 matches at 7 bases. V shed 6 bases, J shed 4 bases, and the junction held 5 bases outside the gene matches. CDR1 and CDR2 from the germline V gene are MDHEN and SYDVKM. The CDR3 covers 13 residues.

The gene calls are TRBV29-1 and TRBJ2-1; 7 bases fit TRBD2. Trimming cost V 0 bases and J 1 base; bases outside gene matches: 6. The CDR3 length is 16 residues. From germline, CDR1 is SQVTM and CDR2 ANQGSEA. CDR3 loop: CSVEEGRGGSYNEQFF. CDR3 nucleotide sequence: TGCAGCGTTGAAGAAGGAAGGGGAGGGTCCTACAATGAGCAGTTCTTC.

J is TRBJ2-7 and V is TRBV11-1; 7 nucleotides align to TRBD2. Germline V gives CDR1 SGHAT, CDR2 FQDESV (reference sequence). The length of the CDR3 is 15 residues. Losses at the gene ends were 4 bases for V and 5 bases for J; bases not matched to a gene: 11. The chain's CDR3 is CASSSRPTSPNEQYF. The DNA of the CDR3 is TGTGCCAGCAGCTCACGCCCGACTAGCCCCAACGAGCAGTACTTC.

The V call is TRBV19, the J call TRBJ1-1; TRBD1 might be the D (5 bases). V was shortened by 9 bases and J by 5 bases, with 19 bases between the two germline ends. CDR1 is LNHDA and CDR2 is SQIVND in the germline V gene (reference sequence). This CDR3 is 14 amino acids long. The DNA of the CDR3 is TGTGCCAGCCGCCTCGGGGGAGTAATGACTGAAGCTTTCTTT. This codes for CASRLGGVMTEAFF.

The chain links TRBV6-2 or TRBV6-3 to TRBJ2-7, with TRBD2 matching 13 bases. The CDR3 totals 15 residues. The germline CDR1 and CDR2 sequences are MNHEY and SVGEGT. V shed 6 bases and J 3 bases; nucleotides not matched to a gene: 5. The CDR3 bases are TGTGCCAGCAGCCGCGGGACTAGCGGGAACTACGAGCAGTACTTC. Amino acids: CASSRGTSGNYEQYF.

This CDR3 reads CASSRQGNNEQFF. As DNA, the CDR3 is TGTGCCAGCAGTCGACAGGGGAACAATGAGCAGTTCTTC. This chain links TRBV12-3 or TRBV12-4 with TRBJ2-1, with 8 bases identical to TRBD1. V shed 5 bases, J shed 5 bases, and the junction held 2 bases outside the gene matches. The CDR3 consists of 13 residues.

J is TRBJ2-7 and V is TRBV5-1; 8 bases align to TRBD1. V dropped 0 bases and J dropped 1; count of bases not matched to a gene: 6. The germline V gene has CDR1 SGHRS and CDR2 YFSETQ. The CDR3 totals 16 residues. CDR3 sequence: CASSLEPGGRSYEQYF. CDR3 nucleotides: TGCGCCAGCAGCTTGGAACCAGGGGGCCGATCCTACGAGCAGTACTTC.

The V and J genes are TRBV15 and TRBJ2-5; 11 bases agree with TRBD1. This CDR3 comprises 16 residues. Germline loops: CDR1 LNHNV, CDR2 YYDKDF (reference sequence). The J segment lost 0 bases and the V segment lost 6 bases, leaving 6 bases of the junction unmatched. CDR3 DNA sequence: TGTGCCACCAGTCTGGGACAGGGGGGGAACCAAGAGACCCAGTACTTC. Protein: CATSLGQGGNQETQYF.

This chain joins TRBV3-1 (or the pseudogene TRBV3-2) and TRBJ2-7; tentative D call: TRBD1 (6 bases). CDR3 length equals 14 residues. The V gene lost 4 bases and the J gene lost 0 bases, with 10 bases spanning the gap. CDR1 is LGHDT and CDR2 is YNNKEL in the germline V gene (reference sequence). CDR3 sequence: CASSPKGGSYEQYF. In DNA form, the CDR3 reads TGTGCCAGCAGCCCTAAAGGGGGCTCCTACGAGCAGTACTTC.

The CDR3 region has the DNA TGTGCCACCAGTGATCCCGGGACTAGCGGGGGGGTGCGGGAGCTGTTTTTT. It codes for CATSDPGTSGGVRELFF. V and J are TRBV24-1 and TRBJ2-2; TRBD2 matches 16 bases. CDR3 length: 17 residues. CDR1 KGHDR and CDR2 SFDVKD come from the germline V gene. Unmatched junction bases numbered 6, after V lost 3 bases and J lost 9 bases.

This chain links TRBV5-1 with TRBJ1-2; D gene uncertain. Trimming cost V 2 bases and J 2 bases, with 7 bases left between them. The CDR3 totals 13 residues. Germline V CDR1 and CDR2: SGHRS, YFSETQ. CDR3 sequence (DNA): TGCGCCAGCAGCTTTCGGGAAAACTATGGCTACACCTTC. Its translation is CASSFRENYGYTF. The full variable domain, with the rest looked up from reference TRBV5-1 and TRBJ1-2, is KAGVTQTPRYLIKTRGQQVTLSCSPISGHRSVSWYQQTPGQGLQFLFEYFSETQRNKGNFPGRFSGRQFSNSRSEMNVSTLELGDSALYLCASSFRENYGYTFGSGTRLTVV.

The gene calls are TRBV5-1 and TRBJ2-5; 9 bases match TRBD2. CDR1 is SGHRS and CDR2 is YFSETQ in the germline V gene. V was clipped by 4 bases and J by 4 bases; unmatched bases: 14. The CDR3 totals 17 residues. For the CDR3, the DNA is TGCGCCAGCAGCGACGGACTAGCGCCCCAAGGGGTAGAGACCCAGTACTTC. Translated: CASSDGLAPQGVETQYF.

This clone was counted a single time. The genes are TRBV30 and TRBJ2-7, with 10 positions matching TRBD1. Losses at the gene ends were 5 bases for V and 0 bases for J; bases not matched to a gene: 1. The CDR3 is made up of 13 amino acids. Germline V lookup: CDR1 GTSNPN, CDR2 SVGIG (reference sequence). In nucleotides, the CDR3 is TGTGCCTGGGGGACAGGGGACTCCTACGAGCAGTACTTC. It specifies CAWGTGDSYEQYF. Combining the CDR3 with reference TRBV30 and TRBJ2-7 gives the whole variable domain SQTIHQWPATLVQPVGSPLSLECTVEGTSNPNLYWYRQAAGRGLQLLFYSVGIGQISSEVPQNLSASRPQDRQFILSSKKLLLSDSGFYLCAWGTGDSYEQYFGPGTRLTVT.

J is TRBJ1-5 and V is TRBV10-3; D unclear. There are 15 residues in the CDR3. Trimming removed 0 bases at V and 0 bases at J, with 6 bases between. Germline CDR1 reads ENHRY; CDR2 reads SYGVKD. This CDR3 reads CAISESGASNQPQHF. CDR3 DNA: TGTGCCATCAGTGAGTCGGGAGCTAGCAATCAGCCCCAGCATTTT.

The chain combines TRBV6-2 or TRBV6-3 with TRBJ2-7; TRBD2 aligns across 13 bases. The V and J ends lost 2 bases and 3 bases, in that order; junction bases with no gene match: 7. The CDR3 contains 17 residues. Germline V CDR1 and CDR2: MNHEY, SVGEGT. Here the CDR3 reads CASSYDRTSGGIYEQYF. The CDR3 DNA follows: TGTGCCAGCAGTTACGATAGGACTAGCGGGGGAATCTACGAGCAGTACTTC.